Sequencing of this TCR beta chain was carried out in a study of somatic mutations in cytotoxic T cells in rheumatoid arthritis. As for the study in general: Peripheral blood samples of less than 35 ml EDTA were taken from patients directly after diagnosis and before treatment. Overall study results and limits: The antigen targets of the expanded CD8+ clones lacked identification.

Assay: immunoSEQ multiplex PCR; the TCRdb copy retains only in-frame clones and omits some. Among under 35,000 clones listed, approximately 86% were seen once. For this clone: Its antigen is currently unknown.

The source of this sequence is an adult with rheumatoid arthritis. The sequenced material came from CD8+ T cells sorted from blood.

CDR3 in amino acids: CASSDPGQGIYEQFF. The CDR3 nucleotides are TGTGCCAGCAGCGATCCGGGACAGGGTATCTATGAGCAGTTCTTC. The V gene is TRBV11-3, the J gene TRBJ2-1; TRBD1 aligns across 9 bases. V lost 5 bases to trimming and J lost 8 bases; unmatched junction nucleotides: 10. The CDR3 loop spans 15 amino acids. Germline lookup yields CDR1 SGHNT and CDR2 YENEEA.